The next 3 T cell receptor beta chains were all read from a single sample in a study of response to subunit inactivated influenza vaccine (dated by TCRdb to 2016 to 2018). Libraries were constructed by RT-PCR. The sequencer listed for this sample is Illumina HiSeq 2500. TCRdb's own reprocessing of the public reads used fastp at Q25 and MiXCR and kept productive beta chains. Records with the same CDR3 protein are collapsed into one entry carrying the most frequent genes and DNA. A total of about 190,000 distinct CDR3 sequences appear in this sample, over 13% of them only once. Roughly 24% of the sample is in the top ten clones. Source: CD8+ T cells sorted from PBMCs, taken more than 4 days after vaccination. The receptors stem from a man in his fifties who received an inactivated influenza vaccine. Donor details come from another sample of the same person, matched by shared clones.

This clonotype was detected only a few times. The chain employs TRBV3-1 and TRBJ2-1; possibly TRBD2 for D (5 bases). Deletions cut 3 bases from V and 0 bases from J, with 12 bases between. The CDR3 has 16 residues. Germline V gene lookup returns CDR1 LGHDT and CDR2 YNNKEL (reference sequence). The CDR3 coding sequence is TGTGCCAGCAGCCAGTTTCTAGGGAGCTCCTACAATGAGCAGTTCTTC. It yields the protein CASSQFLGSSYNEQFF.

This clonotype was detected ten times or more. The chain joins TRBV29-1 to TRBJ2-1; unclear D gene. V was clipped by 3 bases and J by 4 bases, with 4 bases between them. The germline V gene encodes CDR1 SQVTM and CDR2 ANQGSEA. This CDR3 comprises 11 residues. Here the CDR3 reads CSVDSYNEQFF. The CDR3 DNA reads as TGCAGCGTTGATAGTTACAATGAGCAGTTCTTC.

This clonotype was observed a few times. The chain employs TRBV20-1 and TRBJ2-1; 8 bases fit TRBD2. This CDR3 has 15 amino acids. The trim removed 3 bases at V and 0 bases at J, leaving 4 bases unmatched. Germline V gene sequence: CDR1 DFQATT, CDR2 SNEGSKA (reference sequence). The CDR3 DNA follows: TGCAGTGCTAGCTCGCGGGAGGCCTCCTACAATGAGCAGTTCTTC. Translating gives CSASSREASYNEQFF.